The sequence of this TCR beta chain was determined in a study of shared clonotypes between healthy human individuals. Study results and limitations: Naive subsets usually exceeded memory subsets in estimated richness.

Regarding this clone: Its antigen is unidentified.

Both subsets, CD45RA+ naive and CD45RA-negative memory, were split from the CD4+ cells. An even split of each subset's genomic DNA across several immunoSEQ plates was performed. It was about 190 ng DNA, 28,000 or so T cell genomes, that sorted-subset replicate PCRs used. Only in-frame clones appear in the TCRdb table, and some are missing; sequencing was by immunoSEQ multiplex PCR. The table shows about 1 million clones, with under 80% occurring only once. This TCR came from a man aged 18 to 35 in good health. The source material was memory CD4+ T cells sorted from blood. This sample's subset: CD45RA-negative fraction.

The CDR3 is CASSEIPGHNNQPQHF. CDR3 DNA sequence: TGTGCCAGCAGTGAAATACCGGGACACAACAATCAGCCCCAGCATTTT. This chain joins TRBV6-1 and TRBJ1-5, with TRBD1 as a possible D gene (6 bases). Germline loops: CDR1 MNHNS, CDR2 SASEGT. V was clipped by 2 bases and J by 3 bases, with 14 bases between them. The CDR3 runs to 16 residues.